These T cell receptor beta chains were read from a single sample in a study of T cells in tuberculosis. Data came from immunoSEQ multiplex PCR; TCRdb stores just in-frame clones and leaves some out. The sample gives 70,000 to 95,000 clones, roughly 91% of which show up once; 1.9% is in the top ten. What was sequenced was CD1b-GMM tetramer-negative cells sorted from PBMCs. These receptors were obtained from an adult woman with latent tuberculosis. CDR3s include the opening cysteine and the closing phenylalanine or tryptophan. A D gene is named only where the DNA matches it firmly. Some rows have no size entry. The others give once, few or many, or a class for an expanded clone.

J: TRBJ1-4
D: TRBD1
V: TRBV7-6
size: -
DNA: TGTGCCAGCAGCAACAGGGGGGGGGATGAAAAACTGTTTTTT
CDR3: CASSNRGGDEKLFF

J: TRBJ2-3
D: TRBD2
V: TRBV5-8
size: once
DNA: TGTGCCTCCTCACGCCAACTAGCGGGGGGGCTGAATACGCAGTATTTT
CDR3: CASSRQLAGGLNTQYF

J: TRBJ1-2
D: TRBD1
V: TRBV27
size: medium-sized
DNA: TGTGCCAGCAGTTTATCACCAGGGGGGAACTATGGCTACACCTTC
CDR3: CASSLSPGGNYGYTF

J: TRBJ2-4
D: -
V: TRBV19
size: once
DNA: TGTGCCAGTAGTATTTGGCGGGGACCAAACATTCAGTACTTC
CDR3: CASSIWRGPNIQYF

J: TRBJ2-4
D: TRBD2
V: TRBV7-2
size: -
DNA: TGTGCCAGCAGCCGGAGGGACTATTACATTCAGTACTTC
CDR3: CASSRRDYYIQYF

J: TRBJ2-7
D: TRBD1
V: TRBV30
size: -
DNA: TGTGCCTGGAGTCTCATAACAGGGGGCACGGACGAGCAGTACTTC
CDR3: CAWSLITGGTDEQYF

J: TRBJ2-5
D: -
V: TRBV25-1
size: -
DNA: TGTGCCAGCAGTGAATATAGAGACAGACAAGAGACCCAGTACTTC
CDR3: CASSEYRDRQETQYF

J: TRBJ2-5
D: -
V: TRBV2
size: -
DNA: TGTGCCAGCAGTGAAGCGCGGGCGGGGAGGGAGACCCAGTACTTC
CDR3: CASSEARAGRETQYF

J: TRBJ2-1
D: TRBD2
V: TRBV5-5
size: once
DNA: TGTGCCAGCACCCTGGGAGGGTCCAATGAGCAGTTCTTC
CDR3: CASTLGGSNEQFF

J: TRBJ1-2
D: -
V: TRBV28
size: -
DNA: TGTGCCAGCAGTTCCGGGGACATCCTTAACTATGGCTACACCTTC
CDR3: CASSSGDILNYGYTF

J: TRBJ1-4
D: TRBD1
V: TRBV10-3
size: -
DNA: TGTGCCACCACCCCCGGGACAGGGCTGGTAGGTGAAAAACTGTTTTTT
CDR3: CATTPGTGLVGEKLFF

J: TRBJ1-6
D: -
V: TRBV19
size: -
DNA: TGTGCCAGCAGCCATGTACAGAATAATTCACCCCTCCACTTT
CDR3: CASSHVQNNSPLHF

J: TRBJ2-7
D: TRBD2
V: TRBV30
size: once
DNA: TGTGCCTGGAGGACGGGGGGACGGCCGGAGCAGTACTTC
CDR3: CAWRTGGRPEQYF

J: TRBJ1-3
D: -
V: TRBV5-1
size: -
DNA: TGCGCCAGCAGCTTGGCCTGTATCAGGGTTGCTGGAAACACCATATATTTT
CDR3: CASSLACIRVAGNTIYF

J: TRBJ1-2
D: -
V: TRBV5-6
size: -
DNA: TGTGCCAGCAGCTTCCCGGGGTTTCACTATGGCTACACCTTC
CDR3: CASSFPGFHYGYTF

J: TRBJ1-5
D: -
V: TRBV19
size: -
DNA: TGTGCCAGTAGTGGGGGGACCGCCAGATATAGCAATCAGCCCCAGCATTTT
CDR3: CASSGGTARYSNQPQHF

J: TRBJ2-1
D: -
V: TRBV5-5
size: -
DNA: TGTGCCAGCAGCTTCTACACAGGGTCTCTCCCGAACCATGAGCAGTTCTTC
CDR3: CASSFYTGSLPNHEQFF

J: TRBJ2-1
D: -
V: TRBV19
size: -
DNA: TGTGCCACCGAGGCAGGGAAGAGCTCCTACAATGAGCAGTTCTTC
CDR3: CATEAGKSSYNEQFF

J: TRBJ2-3
D: -
V: TRBV5-1
size: -
DNA: TGCGCCAGCAGCTTGGCCATCGGACAGTTCACAGATACGCAGTATTTT
CDR3: CASSLAIGQFTDTQYF

J: TRBJ1-1
D: -
V: TRBV7-6
size: -
DNA: TGTGCCAGCAGCTTGACCAAAGGGGGCACTGAAGCTTTCTTT
CDR3: CASSLTKGGTEAFF

J: TRBJ2-2
D: -
V: TRBV19
size: -
DNA: TGTGCCAGTAGGGGGGGATGGAACACCGGGGAGCTGTTTTTT
CDR3: CASRGGWNTGELFF

J: TRBJ1-1
D: TRBD1
V: TRBV19
size: -
DNA: TGTGCCAGTCCCCCCGGTTCCGGACAGGGGGGAATGAACACTGAAGCTTTCTTT
CDR3: CASPPGSGQGGMNTEAFF

J: TRBJ2-2
D: -
V: TRBV19
size: once
DNA: TGTGCCAGTAGTATAGGTGCCCCAGGACTATCGAACACCGGGGAGCTGTTTTTT
CDR3: CASSIGAPGLSNTGELFF

J: TRBJ1-5
D: TRBD1
V: TRBV7-8
size: once
DNA: TGTGCCAGCAGCCCAATCAGGGGACAGGTGAAGAAATATCAGCCCCAGCATTTT
CDR3: CASSPIRGQVKKYQPQHF

J: TRBJ1-2
D: -
V: TRBV28
size: -
DNA: TGTGCCAGCAGTTCACCAATGGGGGGTCCTGGAATAGCTAACTATGGCTACACCTTC
CDR3: CASSSPMGGPGIANYGYTF

J: TRBJ2-7
D: -
V: TRBV5-1
size: -
DNA: TGCGCCAGCTATGACACAGGGAAAGAGGGGCAGTACTTC
CDR3: CASYDTGKEGQYF

J: TRBJ1-6
D: -
V: TRBV7-2
size: -
DNA: TGTGCCAGCAGCTTACGGGGGGTAACTTCACCCCTCCACTTT
CDR3: CASSLRGVTSPLHF

J: TRBJ2-5
D: TRBD1
V: TRBV7-9
size: -
DNA: TGTGCCAGCAGCACTTCGACAGGGGTAAAGACCCAGTACTTC
CDR3: CASSTSTGVKTQYF

J: TRBJ1-1
D: -
V: TRBV25-1
size: -
DNA: TGTGCCAGCAGGACAGACGTCGCTTTCTTT
CDR3: CASRTDVAFF

J: TRBJ2-5
D: -
V: TRBV6-1
size: -
DNA: TGTGCCAGCAGTGAATGGGGCAGGGAAGAGACCCAGTACTTC
CDR3: CASSEWGREETQYF

J: TRBJ1-1
D: -
V: TRBV27
size: -
DNA: TGTGCCAGCAGTTTATACGCGGGGTTCACTGAAGCTTTCTTT
CDR3: CASSLYAGFTEAFF

J: TRBJ1-1
D: TRBD1
V: TRBV7-2
size: -
DNA: TGTGCCAGCAGCCCAAGACAGGGCAGCACTGAAGCTTTCTTT
CDR3: CASSPRQGSTEAFF

J: TRBJ2-3
D: -
V: TRBV19
size: -
DNA: TGTGCCAGTAGACCTAGGGGGGGGGCCAGGGATACGCAGTATTTT
CDR3: CASRPRGGARDTQYF

J: TRBJ2-3
D: TRBD1
V: TRBV5-6
size: -
DNA: TGTGCCAGCAGCTTTCGTCAGGGGGCCCCCTCTGGCACAGATACGCAGTATTTT
CDR3: CASSFRQGAPSGTDTQYF

J: TRBJ1-1
D: -
V: TRBV29-1
size: -
DNA: TGCAGCGTTGGTGGGCAGGGGATAACTGAAGCTTTCTTT
CDR3: CSVGGQGITEAFF

J: TRBJ1-1
D: -
V: TRBV19
size: -
DNA: TGTGCCAGTAATGAAGGAGACAGCTACACTGAAGCTTTCTTT
CDR3: CASNEGDSYTEAFF

J: TRBJ2-1
D: TRBD2
V: TRBV4-1
size: -
DNA: TGCGCCAGCAGCCATCCGAGGGAGGGGTCCTACAATGAGCAGTTCTTC
CDR3: CASSHPREGSYNEQFF

J: TRBJ2-1
D: TRBD1
V: TRBV10-3
size: -
DNA: TGTGCCGCAAGACAGGGGAATGAGCAGTTCTTC
CDR3: CAARQGNEQFF

J: TRBJ2-1
D: TRBD2
V: TRBV10-3
size: -
DNA: TGTGCCATCAGTGATGGGGGAGGGGACTACAATGAGCAGTTCTTC
CDR3: CAISDGGGDYNEQFF

J: TRBJ1-6
D: TRBD1
V: TRBV6-9
size: -
DNA: TGTGCCAGCAGTCCCCGACAGGGGTTACCCCTCCACTTT
CDR3: CASSPRQGLPLHF

J: TRBJ2-3
D: TRBD2
V: TRBV11-2
size: -
DNA: TGTGCCAGCAGCTTAGCTGTGCGGGGGGGTGGGACAGATACGCAGTATTTT
CDR3: CASSLAVRGGGTDTQYF

J: TRBJ2-2
D: -
V: TRBV6-5
size: once
DNA: TGTGCCAGCAGTTTAAAACCAGGGAACACCGGGGAGCTGTTTTTT
CDR3: CASSLKPGNTGELFF

J: TRBJ1-5
D: TRBD1
V: TRBV5-8
size: -
DNA: TGTGCCAGCAGCTCCCCGGGACAGCATCAGCCCCAGCATTTT
CDR3: CASSSPGQHQPQHF

J: TRBJ2-3
D: TRBD2
V: TRBV10-3
size: -
DNA: TGTGCCATCAGGAGACTAGCGGGGGGGAACACAGATACGCAGTATTTT
CDR3: CAIRRLAGGNTDTQYF

J: TRBJ1-5
D: TRBD1
V: TRBV5-1
size: -
DNA: TGCGCCAGCAGCAAAGGGACAGGCCTCAATCAGCCCCAGCATTTT
CDR3: CASSKGTGLNQPQHF

J: TRBJ1-2
D: TRBD1
V: TRBV5-1
size: -
DNA: TGCGCCAGCAGCTTGGCGGGACAGGGAGCCTATGGCTACACCTTC
CDR3: CASSLAGQGAYGYTF

J: TRBJ1-2
D: TRBD1
V: TRBV14
size: -
DNA: TGTGCCAGCAGCCAAATACGGGACAGCTACTATGGCTACACCTTC
CDR3: CASSQIRDSYYGYTF

J: TRBJ2-7
D: TRBD2
V: TRBV19
size: -
DNA: TGTGCCAGTACTCAAGGCGGGGGGACCTACGAGCAGTACTTC
CDR3: CASTQGGGTYEQYF

J: TRBJ2-3
D: TRBD2
V: TRBV5-1
size: -
DNA: TGCGCCAGCAGCTTGGGGCGGGGGGGCCAGACAGATACGCAGTATTTT
CDR3: CASSLGRGGQTDTQYF

J: TRBJ1-3
D: -
V: TRBV25-1
size: -
DNA: TGTGCCAGCAGTGGAGAACTTCCTGGAAACACCATATATTTT
CDR3: CASSGELPGNTIYF

J: TRBJ1-1
D: -
V: TRBV6-5
size: -
DNA: TGTGCCAGCAGTTACTCGTGGGGGGGAAACACTGAAGCTTTCTTT
CDR3: CASSYSWGGNTEAFF

J: TRBJ2-5
D: -
V: TRBV30
size: -
DNA: TGTGCCGGTTACAGGGTCGAGACCCAGTACTTC
CDR3: CAGYRVETQYF

J: TRBJ1-1
D: TRBD1
V: TRBV11-2
size: -
DNA: TGTGCCAGCAGCTCGGGACAGGGGTACACTGAAGCTTTCTTT
CDR3: CASSSGQGYTEAFF

J: TRBJ2-7
D: TRBD2
V: TRBV18
size: -
DNA: TGTGCCAGCTCGTCCGGGACTAGCGGGACCTACGAGCAGTACTTC
CDR3: CASSSGTSGTYEQYF

J: TRBJ2-5
D: -
V: TRBV19
size: -
DNA: TGTGCCAGTAGTATTGGCAGGGGACCCCACGAGACCCAGTACTTC
CDR3: CASSIGRGPHETQYF

J: TRBJ2-5
D: TRBD2
V: TRBV5-1
size: once
DNA: TGCGCCAGCAGCTTCGCGGGGGGGTACCAAGAGACCCAGTACTTC
CDR3: CASSFAGGYQETQYF